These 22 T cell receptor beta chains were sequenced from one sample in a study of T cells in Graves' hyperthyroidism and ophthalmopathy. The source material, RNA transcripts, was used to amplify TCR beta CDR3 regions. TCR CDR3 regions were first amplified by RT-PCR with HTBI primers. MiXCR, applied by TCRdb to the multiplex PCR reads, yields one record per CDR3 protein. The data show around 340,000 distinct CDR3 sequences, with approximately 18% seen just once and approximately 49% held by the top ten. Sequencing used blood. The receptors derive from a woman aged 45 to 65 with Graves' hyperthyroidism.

CDR3 in amino acids: CASSVRGPDTQYF. The DNA for the CDR3 is TGTGCCAGCAGCGTAAGGGGTCCAGATACGCAGTATTTT. V gene TRBV9 combines with J gene TRBJ2-3, with a weak D call TRBD1 (5 bases). Germline CDR1 and CDR2: SGDLS and YYNGEE. This CDR3 spans 13 amino acids. The V gene lost 1 base and the J gene lost 4 bases, with 7 bases spanning the gap.

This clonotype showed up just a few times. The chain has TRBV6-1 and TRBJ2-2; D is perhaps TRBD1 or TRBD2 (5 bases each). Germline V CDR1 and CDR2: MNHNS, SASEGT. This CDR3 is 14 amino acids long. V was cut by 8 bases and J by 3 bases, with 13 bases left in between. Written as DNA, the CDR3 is TGTGCCAGCCACGTGGGGGTTGACACCGGGGAGCTGTTTTTT. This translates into CASHVGVDTGELFF.

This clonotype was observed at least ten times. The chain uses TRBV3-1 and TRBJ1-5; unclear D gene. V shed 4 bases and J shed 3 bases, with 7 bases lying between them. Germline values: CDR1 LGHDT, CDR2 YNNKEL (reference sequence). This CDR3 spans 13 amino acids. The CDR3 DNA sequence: TGTGCCAGCAGCCCCCAAGACAATCAGCCCCAGCATTTT. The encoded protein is CASSPQDNQPQHF.

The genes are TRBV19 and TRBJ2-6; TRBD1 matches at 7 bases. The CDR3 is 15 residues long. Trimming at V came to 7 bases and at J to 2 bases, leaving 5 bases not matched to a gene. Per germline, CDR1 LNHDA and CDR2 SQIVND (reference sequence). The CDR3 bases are TGTGCCAGTACAAGGGGGCTCCCTGGGGCCAACGTCCTGACTTTC. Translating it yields CASTRGLPGANVLTF.

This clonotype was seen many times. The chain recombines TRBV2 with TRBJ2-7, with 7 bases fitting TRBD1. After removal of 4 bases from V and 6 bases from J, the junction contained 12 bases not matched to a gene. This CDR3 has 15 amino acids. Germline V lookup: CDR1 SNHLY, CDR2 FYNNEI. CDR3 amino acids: CASSVSAGGSAEQYF. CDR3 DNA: TGTGCCAGCAGTGTCTCGGCAGGGGGTAGCGCCGAGCAGTACTTC.

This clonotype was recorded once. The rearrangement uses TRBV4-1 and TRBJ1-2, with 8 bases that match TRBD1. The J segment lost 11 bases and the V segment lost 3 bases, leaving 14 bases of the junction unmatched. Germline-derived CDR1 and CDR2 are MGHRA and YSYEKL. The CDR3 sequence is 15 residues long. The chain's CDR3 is CASSQSLTGALWYTF. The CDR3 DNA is TGCGCCAGCAGCCAGTCCTTGACAGGGGCTCTGTGGTACACCTTC.

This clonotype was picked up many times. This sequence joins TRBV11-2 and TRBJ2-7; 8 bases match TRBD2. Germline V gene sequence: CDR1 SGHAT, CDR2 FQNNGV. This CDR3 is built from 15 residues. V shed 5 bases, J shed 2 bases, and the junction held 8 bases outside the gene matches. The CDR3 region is CASSGSGSWPYEQYF. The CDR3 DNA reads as TGTGCCAGCAGCGGAAGCGGGAGCTGGCCCTACGAGCAGTACTTC.

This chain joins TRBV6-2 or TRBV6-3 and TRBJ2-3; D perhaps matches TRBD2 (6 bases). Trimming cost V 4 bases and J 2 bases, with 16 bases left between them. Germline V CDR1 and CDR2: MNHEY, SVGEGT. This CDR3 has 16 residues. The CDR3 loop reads CASSSLIADYTDTQYF. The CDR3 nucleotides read TGTGCCAGCAGTTCCTTGATAGCGGACTACACAGATACGCAGTATTTT.

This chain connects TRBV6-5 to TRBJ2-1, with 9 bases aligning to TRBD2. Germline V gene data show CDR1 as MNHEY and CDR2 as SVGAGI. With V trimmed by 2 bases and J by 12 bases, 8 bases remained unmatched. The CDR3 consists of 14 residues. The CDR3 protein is CASSYGLAGRMQFF. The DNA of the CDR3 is TGTGCCAGCAGTTACGGGCTAGCGGGACGCATGCAGTTCTTC.

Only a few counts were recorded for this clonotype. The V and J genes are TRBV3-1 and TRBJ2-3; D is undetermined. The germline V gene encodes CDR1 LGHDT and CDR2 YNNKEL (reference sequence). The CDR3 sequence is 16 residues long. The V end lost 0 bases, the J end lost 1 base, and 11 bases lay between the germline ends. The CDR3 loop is CASSQEIGPRTDTQYF. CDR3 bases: TGTGCCAGCAGCCAAGAGATCGGGCCCCGCACAGATACGCAGTATTTT.

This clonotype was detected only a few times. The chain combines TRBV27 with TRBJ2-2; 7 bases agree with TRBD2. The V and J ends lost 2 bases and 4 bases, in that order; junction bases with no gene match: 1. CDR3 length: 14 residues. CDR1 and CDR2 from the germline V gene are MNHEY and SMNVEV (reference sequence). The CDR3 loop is CASSLAGATGELFF. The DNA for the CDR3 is TGTGCCAGCAGTTTAGCGGGAGCCACCGGGGAGCTGTTTTTT.

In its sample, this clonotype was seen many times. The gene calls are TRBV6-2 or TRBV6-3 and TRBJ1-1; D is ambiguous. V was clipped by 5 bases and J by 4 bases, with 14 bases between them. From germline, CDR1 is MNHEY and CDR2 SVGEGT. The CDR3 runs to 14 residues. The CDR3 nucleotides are TGTGCCAGCAGTGAGTGGGAGGGAGTCACTGAAGCTTTCTTT. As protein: CASSEWEGVTEAFF.

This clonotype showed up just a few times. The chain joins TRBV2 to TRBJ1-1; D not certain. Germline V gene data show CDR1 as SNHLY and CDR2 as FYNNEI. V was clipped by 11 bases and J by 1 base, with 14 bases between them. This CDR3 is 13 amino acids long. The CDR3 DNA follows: TGTGCCGGTTCGATTATGAGGAACACTGAAGCTTTCTTT. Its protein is CAGSIMRNTEAFF.

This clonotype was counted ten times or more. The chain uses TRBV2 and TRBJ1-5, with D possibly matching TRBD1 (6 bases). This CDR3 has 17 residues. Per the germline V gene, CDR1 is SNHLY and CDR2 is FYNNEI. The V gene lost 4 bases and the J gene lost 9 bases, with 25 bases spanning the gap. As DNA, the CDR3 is TGTGCCAGCAGTGGCCATTGGGGTGGGGGCCCGGTAAGGCCCCAGCATTTT. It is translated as CASSGHWGGGPVRPQHF.

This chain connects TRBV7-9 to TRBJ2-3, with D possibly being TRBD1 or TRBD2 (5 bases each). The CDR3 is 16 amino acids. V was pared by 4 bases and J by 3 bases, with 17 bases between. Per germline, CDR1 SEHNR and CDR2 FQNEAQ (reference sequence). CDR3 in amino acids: CASSSRLGVKTDTQYF. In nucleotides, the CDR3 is TGTGCCAGCAGCTCTAGATTGGGGGTGAAGACAGATACGCAGTATTTT. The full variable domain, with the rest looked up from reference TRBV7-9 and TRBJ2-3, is DTGVSQNPRHKITKRGQNVTFRCDPISEHNRLYWYRQTLGQGPEFLTYFQNEAQLEKSRLLSDRFSAERPKGSFSTLEIQRTEQGDSAMYLCASSSRLGVKTDTQYFGPGTRLTVL.

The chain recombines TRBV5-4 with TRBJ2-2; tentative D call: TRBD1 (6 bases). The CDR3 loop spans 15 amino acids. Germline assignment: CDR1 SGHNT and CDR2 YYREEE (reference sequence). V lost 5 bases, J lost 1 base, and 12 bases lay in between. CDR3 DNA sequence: TGTGCCAGCAGTTACCAAGGGGGGAACACCGGGGAGCTGTTTTTT. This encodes CASSYQGGNTGELFF.

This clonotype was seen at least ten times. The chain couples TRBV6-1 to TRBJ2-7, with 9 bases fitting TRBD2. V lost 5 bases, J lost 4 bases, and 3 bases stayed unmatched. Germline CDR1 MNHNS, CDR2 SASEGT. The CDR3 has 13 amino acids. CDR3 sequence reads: CASSNAGGYEQYF. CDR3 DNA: TGTGCCAGCAGTAACGCGGGAGGGTACGAGCAGTACTTC.

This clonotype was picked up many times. CDR3: CASSLTPTAATPYEQYF. The CDR3, as DNA: TGCGCCAGCAGCCTGACTCCGACAGCCGCAACCCCATACGAGCAGTACTTC. The chain joins TRBV5-1 to TRBJ2-7; tentative D call: TRBD1 (5 bases). CDR1 is SGHRS, CDR2 YFSETQ, per germline. V gave up 4 bases and J gave up 4 bases, with 24 bases separating them. This CDR3 contains 17 residues.

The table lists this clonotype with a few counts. CDR3 in amino acids: CASSQNTGYDEQFF. Written as DNA, the CDR3 is TGCGCCAGCAGCCAGAACACAGGGTATGATGAGCAGTTCTTC. V and J are TRBV4-1 and TRBJ2-1, with D possibly TRBD1 on 6 matching bases. The CDR3 sequence is 14 residues long. Trimming shortened V by 3 bases and J by 8 bases, and 14 bases separated the two germline ends. From germline, CDR1 is MGHRA and CDR2 YSYEKL.

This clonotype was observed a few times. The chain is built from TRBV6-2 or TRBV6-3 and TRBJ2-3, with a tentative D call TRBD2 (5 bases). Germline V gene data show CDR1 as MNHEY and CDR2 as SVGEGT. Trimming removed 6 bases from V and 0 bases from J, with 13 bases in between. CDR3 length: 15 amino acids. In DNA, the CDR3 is TGTGCCAGCAGCCCCGGAGGTCGGAGCACAGATACGCAGTATTTT. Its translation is CASSPGGRSTDTQYF.

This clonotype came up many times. This chain's CDR3 is CASSEGGQGAYNEQFF. In DNA form, the CDR3 reads TGTGCCAGCAGTGAAGGGGGCCAAGGGGCCTACAATGAGCAGTTCTTC. The chain couples TRBV2 to TRBJ2-1; a possible D gene is TRBD1 (5 bases). Per the germline V gene, CDR1 is SNHLY and CDR2 is FYNNEI. The CDR3 is 16 amino acids. Trimming cost V 1 base and J 2 bases, with 12 bases left between them.

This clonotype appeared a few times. This chain's CDR3 is CASSPPTDTYEQYF. CDR3 nucleotide sequence: TGTGCCAGCAGCCCACCGACAGACACCTACGAGCAGTACTTC. J is TRBJ2-7 and V is TRBV2; a weak D match, TRBD1 (5 bases). This CDR3 comprises 14 residues. V dropped 6 bases and J dropped 2 bases, with 14 bases sitting between them. Germline V gene data show CDR1 as SNHLY and CDR2 as FYNNEI.